Listed below are T cell receptor beta chains from one sample, sequenced in a study of T cells in Graves' hyperthyroidism and ophthalmopathy. MiXCR was run by TCRdb on the multiplex PCR reads, yielding one entry per CDR3 protein. The repertoire holds a few hundred thousand distinct CDR3 sequences, with about 25% as singletons. Sequencing used blood. The receptors originated from a man in his fifties or sixties with Graves' hyperthyroidism. The CDR3 runs from the conserved cysteine through the conserved F or W. A D gene is named only where the DNA matches it firmly. Expanded clones get a size class; other rows say once, few or many, or leave the size out.

CDR3 DNA: TGTGCCAGCAGCTATATCCGGGACAGGGGGCGGAATGAGCAGTTCTTC
CDR3 protein: CASSYIRDRGRNEQFF
D gene: TRBD1
clone size: -
J gene: TRBJ2-1
V gene: TRBV7-9

CDR3 DNA: TGTGCCAGCAGTGCCCTAGCGGGAGTCCACAATGAGCAGTTCTTC
CDR3 protein: CASSALAGVHNEQFF
D gene: TRBD2
clone size: many
J gene: TRBJ2-1
V gene: TRBV2

CDR3 DNA: TGTGCCAGCAGTTTTGCAAATTCACCCCTCCACTTT
CDR3 protein: CASSFANSPLHF
D gene: -
clone size: few
J gene: TRBJ1-6
V gene: TRBV27

CDR3 DNA: TGTGCCAGCAGTTACGGGAGGACTAGCGGGGACGTGGGGGAGCAGTACTTC
CDR3 protein: CASSYGRTSGDVGEQYF
D gene: TRBD2
clone size: -
J gene: TRBJ2-7
V gene: TRBV6-5

CDR3 DNA: TGTGCCAGCAGCGGAAGGGGGCAGGCTACGCAGTATTTT
CDR3 protein: CASSGRGQATQYF
D gene: TRBD1
clone size: -
J gene: TRBJ2-3
V gene: TRBV5-6

CDR3 DNA: TGTGCCAGCACAGGACGGCCGGACTACGAGCAGTACTTC
CDR3 protein: CASTGRPDYEQYF
D gene: -
clone size: few
J gene: TRBJ2-7
V gene: TRBV6-1

CDR3 DNA: TGCAGTGCTGAGGCGACAGATACGCAGTATTTT
CDR3 protein: CSAEATDTQYF
D gene: -
clone size: many
J gene: TRBJ2-3
V gene: TRBV20-1

CDR3 DNA: TGTGCCAGCAATATAGCGGGAGCCATCTACAATGAGCAGTTCTTC
CDR3 protein: CASNIAGAIYNEQFF
D gene: TRBD2
clone size: few
J gene: TRBJ2-1
V gene: TRBV12-3/TRBV12-4

CDR3 DNA: TGTGCCACCAGTGACCCGGGACTAGCGGGGACGACTCACAATGAGCAGTTCTTC
CDR3 protein: CATSDPGLAGTTHNEQFF
D gene: TRBD2
clone size: few
J gene: TRBJ2-1
V gene: TRBV24-1

CDR3 DNA: TGTGCCAGCAGCTTAGTTGCCGCGAACACCGGGGAGCTGTTTTTT
CDR3 protein: CASSLVAANTGELFF
D gene: -
clone size: -
J gene: TRBJ2-2
V gene: TRBV5-1

CDR3 DNA: TGCGCCGGCAGCTTGGAGGACAGAGACACTGAAGCTTTCTTT
CDR3 protein: CAGSLEDRDTEAFF
D gene: -
clone size: -
J gene: TRBJ1-1
V gene: TRBV5-1

CDR3 DNA: TGTGCCAGCACCCGGCGGGGGTTAGACGGAGGGGTCAAAAACATTCAGTACTTC
CDR3 protein: CASTRRGLDGGVKNIQYF
D gene: TRBD2
clone size: -
J gene: TRBJ2-4
V gene: TRBV6-4

CDR3 DNA: TGTGCCAGCTTATGGTCAGGGGCCCTCCAAGAGACCCAGTACTTC
CDR3 protein: CASLWSGALQETQYF
D gene: -
clone size: -
J gene: TRBJ2-5
V gene: TRBV5-6

CDR3 DNA: TGCAGCGTTATCCTGGATACCTACGAGCAGTACTTC
CDR3 protein: CSVILDTYEQYF
D gene: -
clone size: few
J gene: TRBJ2-7
V gene: TRBV29-1

CDR3 DNA: TGTGCCAGCAGTCCGAAGACGGATACTGAAGCTTTCTTT
CDR3 protein: CASSPKTDTEAFF
D gene: -
clone size: -
J gene: TRBJ1-1
V gene: TRBV6-1

CDR3 DNA: TGCAGTGCTAGGCGAGGGAGTTCCTACGAGCAGTACTTC
CDR3 protein: CSARRGSSYEQYF
D gene: -
clone size: few
J gene: TRBJ2-7
V gene: TRBV20-1

CDR3 DNA: TGTGCCAGCAGCTTATCTTTCGGGTCGGGCTTCGGCTACAATGAGCAGTTCTTC
CDR3 protein: CASSLSFGSGFGYNEQFF
D gene: -
clone size: many
J gene: TRBJ2-1
V gene: TRBV11-2

CDR3 DNA: TGTGCCAGCAGGACACTTGACCGGGGACTAGTATCTCAGTTCTTC
CDR3 protein: CASRTLDRGLVSQFF
D gene: TRBD2
clone size: -
J gene: TRBJ2-1
V gene: TRBV28

CDR3 DNA: TGTGCCAGCAGCCACGGACTGGGACAGGGTCGGTACGAGCAGTACTTC
CDR3 protein: CASSHGLGQGRYEQYF
D gene: TRBD1
clone size: -
J gene: TRBJ2-7
V gene: TRBV3-1

CDR3 DNA: TGTGCCAGCAGTTTCCGGGAGGGTATGAATGAGCAGTTCTTC
CDR3 protein: CASSFREGMNEQFF
D gene: TRBD2
clone size: -
J gene: TRBJ2-1
V gene: TRBV27

CDR3 DNA: TGTGCCAGCAGCTTGGGGCTACCTTACGAGCAGTACTTC
CDR3 protein: CASSLGLPYEQYF
D gene: -
clone size: many
J gene: TRBJ2-7
V gene: TRBV5-6

CDR3 DNA: TGTGCCAGCAGCCCCGGGACTAGCGGGAGCAGATACGAGCAGTACTTC
CDR3 protein: CASSPGTSGSRYEQYF
D gene: TRBD2
clone size: -
J gene: TRBJ2-7
V gene: TRBV7-2

CDR3 DNA: TGTGCCAGCAGCGTATCGGGAGACTATGGCTACACCTTC
CDR3 protein: CASSVSGDYGYTF
D gene: -
clone size: -
J gene: TRBJ1-2
V gene: TRBV9

CDR3 DNA: TGTGCCAGCAGCCGCGGTCGGGTTAATTCACCCCTCCACTTT
CDR3 protein: CASSRGRVNSPLHF
D gene: -
clone size: few
J gene: TRBJ1-6
V gene: TRBV12-3/TRBV12-4

CDR3 DNA: TGTGCCAGCAGTTCGGAGAGACAGGGCTACGAGCAGTACTTC
CDR3 protein: CASSSERQGYEQYF
D gene: TRBD1
clone size: few
J gene: TRBJ2-7
V gene: TRBV12-3/TRBV12-4

CDR3 DNA: TGTGCCAGCAGCTTAGACCCCATTCCGGGACAGGGTAGGAGCACAGATACGCAGTATTTT
CDR3 protein: CASSLDPIPGQGRSTDTQYF
D gene: TRBD1
clone size: -
J gene: TRBJ2-3
V gene: TRBV11-2

CDR3 DNA: TGTGCCAGCAGAAGGGGTGATTCACCCCTCCACTTT
CDR3 protein: CASRRGDSPLHF
D gene: -
clone size: -
J gene: TRBJ1-6
V gene: TRBV12-3/TRBV12-4

CDR3 DNA: TGCGCCAGCAGCTCCGGGGGGGGCCTAGATCAGCCCCAGCATTTT
CDR3 protein: CASSSGGGLDQPQHF
D gene: -
clone size: -
J gene: TRBJ1-5
V gene: TRBV5-1

CDR3 DNA: TGTGCCTGGACTCGCGGGGAGAAGTACAATGAGCAGTTCTTC
CDR3 protein: CAWTRGEKYNEQFF
D gene: -
clone size: -
J gene: TRBJ2-1
V gene: TRBV30

CDR3 DNA: TGCAGCGTTGAACTAGGCACAGATACGCAGTATTTT
CDR3 protein: CSVELGTDTQYF
D gene: -
clone size: -
J gene: TRBJ2-3
V gene: TRBV29-1

CDR3 DNA: TGTGCCAGCGGGGACTATCTCTACAATGAGCAGTTCTTC
CDR3 protein: CASGDYLYNEQFF
D gene: TRBD2
clone size: -
J gene: TRBJ2-1
V gene: TRBV6-1

CDR3 DNA: TGTGCCAGCAGCGGACTAGCGGGAGAAGGGTCCTACGAGCAGTACTTC
CDR3 protein: CASSGLAGEGSYEQYF
D gene: TRBD2
clone size: -
J gene: TRBJ2-7
V gene: TRBV7-2

CDR3 DNA: TGTGCCACCAGTGACCATAGTGGGACCTACGAGCAGTACTTC
CDR3 protein: CATSDHSGTYEQYF
D gene: -
clone size: -
J gene: TRBJ2-7
V gene: TRBV24-1

CDR3 DNA: TGTGCTAGTGGTTTGACAACCCAATTTTACAATGAGCAGTTCTTC
CDR3 protein: CASGLTTQFYNEQFF
D gene: -
clone size: -
J gene: TRBJ2-1
V gene: TRBV12-5

CDR3 DNA: TGTGCCAGTAGACCGCCAGGTAGAAAAGCTTTCTTT
CDR3 protein: CASRPPGRKAFF
D gene: -
clone size: -
J gene: TRBJ1-1
V gene: TRBV19

CDR3 DNA: TGTGCCAGCAGTTCGGCCCAATCGAAGCCCCAGCATTTT
CDR3 protein: CASSSAQSKPQHF
D gene: -
clone size: few
J gene: TRBJ1-5
V gene: TRBV6-1

CDR3 DNA: TGTGCCAGCAGAACCGGGACGGTGAACACCGGGGAGCTGTTTTTT
CDR3 protein: CASRTGTVNTGELFF
D gene: -
clone size: many
J gene: TRBJ2-2
V gene: TRBV11-3

CDR3 DNA: TGTGCCAGCAGCTATACAGGGAGCACCGGGGAGCTGTTTTTT
CDR3 protein: CASSYTGSTGELFF
D gene: -
clone size: -
J gene: TRBJ2-2
V gene: TRBV3-1

CDR3 DNA: TGTGCCAGCACCCAGGGGTATGGGACTGAAGCTTTCTTT
CDR3 protein: CASTQGYGTEAFF
D gene: -
clone size: -
J gene: TRBJ1-1
V gene: TRBV5-6

CDR3 DNA: TGTGCCACCAGTGATTCCCCGGGACAGGGACTAATCAATGAGCAGTTCTTC
CDR3 protein: CATSDSPGQGLINEQFF
D gene: TRBD1
clone size: -
J gene: TRBJ2-1
V gene: TRBV24-1